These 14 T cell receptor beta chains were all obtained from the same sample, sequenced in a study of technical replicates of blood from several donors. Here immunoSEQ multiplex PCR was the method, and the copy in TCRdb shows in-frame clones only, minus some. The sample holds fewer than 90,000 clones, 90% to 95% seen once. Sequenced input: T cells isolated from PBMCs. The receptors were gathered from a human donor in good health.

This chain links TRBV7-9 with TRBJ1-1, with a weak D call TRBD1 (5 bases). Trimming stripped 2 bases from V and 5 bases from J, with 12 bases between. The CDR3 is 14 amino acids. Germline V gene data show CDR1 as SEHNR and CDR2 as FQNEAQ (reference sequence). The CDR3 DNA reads TGTGCCAGCAGCTTAAGGCCAGGGCTGACTGAAGCTTTCTTT. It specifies CASSLRPGLTEAFF.

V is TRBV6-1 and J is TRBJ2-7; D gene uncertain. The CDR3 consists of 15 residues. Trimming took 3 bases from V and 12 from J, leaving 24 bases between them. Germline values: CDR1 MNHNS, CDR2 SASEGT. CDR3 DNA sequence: TGTGCCAGCAGTGATCCGGCGCAAGTCCGGGTCGTCCCGTACTTC. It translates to CASSDPAQVRVVPYF.

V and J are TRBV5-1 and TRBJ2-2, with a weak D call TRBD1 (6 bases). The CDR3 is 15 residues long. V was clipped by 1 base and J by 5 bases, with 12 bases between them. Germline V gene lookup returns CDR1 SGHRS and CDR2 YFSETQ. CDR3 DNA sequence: TGCGCCAGCAGCTTGAACAGGGCTCTTACCGGGGAGCTGTTTTTT. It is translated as CASSLNRALTGELFF.

CDR3 sequence: CASSPSGRGYEQYF. DNA for the CDR3: TGCGCCAGCAGTCCCTCTGGAAGAGGCTACGAGCAGTACTTC. The gene calls are TRBV10-2 and TRBJ2-7; the D is unclear. CDR3 length: 14 residues. Germline CDR1 is WSHSY and CDR2 is SAAADI. The ends were cut back, 5 bases at V and 3 bases at J, with 14 bases in the middle.

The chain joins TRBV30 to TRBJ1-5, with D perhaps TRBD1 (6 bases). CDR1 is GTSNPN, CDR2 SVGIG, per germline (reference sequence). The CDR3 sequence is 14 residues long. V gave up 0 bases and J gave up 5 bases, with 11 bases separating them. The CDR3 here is CAWSVGGGYQPQHF. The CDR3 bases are TGTGCCTGGAGTGTAGGGGGGGGGTATCAGCCCCAGCATTTT.

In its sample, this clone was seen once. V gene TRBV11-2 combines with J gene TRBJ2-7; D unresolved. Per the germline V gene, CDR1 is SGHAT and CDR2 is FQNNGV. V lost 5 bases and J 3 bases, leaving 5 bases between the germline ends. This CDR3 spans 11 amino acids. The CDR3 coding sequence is TGTGCCAGCAGCGCGTACTACGAGCAGTACTTC. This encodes CASSAYYEQYF.

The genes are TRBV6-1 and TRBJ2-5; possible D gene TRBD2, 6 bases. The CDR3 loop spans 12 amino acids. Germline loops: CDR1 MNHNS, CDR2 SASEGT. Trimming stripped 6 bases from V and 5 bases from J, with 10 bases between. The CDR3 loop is CASSVSGETQYF. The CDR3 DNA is TGTGCCAGCAGCGTCAGCGGGGAGACCCAGTACTTC.

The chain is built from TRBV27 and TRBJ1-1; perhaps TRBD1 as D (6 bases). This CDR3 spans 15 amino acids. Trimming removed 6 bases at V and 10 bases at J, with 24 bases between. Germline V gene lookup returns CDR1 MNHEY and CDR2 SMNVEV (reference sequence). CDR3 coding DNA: TGTGCCAGCAGAGGCAATGGGGGGGCTCGATTTGGAGCTTTCTTT. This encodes CASRGNGGARFGAFF.

This CDR3 is CASSPGQSNSYGYTF. For the CDR3, the DNA is TGTGCCAGCAGTCCCGGACAGAGCAACAGCTATGGCTACACCTTC. The chain is built from TRBV6-1 and TRBJ1-2, with D perhaps matching TRBD1 (6 bases). Trimming took 5 bases from V and 4 from J, leaving 17 bases between them. The CDR3 has 15 amino acids. Per the germline V gene, CDR1 is MNHNS and CDR2 is SASEGT.

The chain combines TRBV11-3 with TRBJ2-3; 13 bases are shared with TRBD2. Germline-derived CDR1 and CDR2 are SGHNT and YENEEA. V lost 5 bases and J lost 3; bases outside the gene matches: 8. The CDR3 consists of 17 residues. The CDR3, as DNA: TGTGCCAGCAGCACCCGGACTAGCGGGAGCGAGACAGATACGCAGTATTTT. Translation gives CASSTRTSGSETDTQYF.

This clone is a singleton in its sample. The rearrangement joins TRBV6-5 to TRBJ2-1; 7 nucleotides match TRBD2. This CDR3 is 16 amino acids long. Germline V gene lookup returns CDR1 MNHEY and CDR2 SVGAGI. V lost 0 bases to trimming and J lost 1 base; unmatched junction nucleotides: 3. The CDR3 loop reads CASSYSPRGSYNEQFF. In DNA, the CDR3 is TGTGCCAGCAGTTACTCGCCGCGGGGGTCCTACAATGAGCAGTTCTTC.

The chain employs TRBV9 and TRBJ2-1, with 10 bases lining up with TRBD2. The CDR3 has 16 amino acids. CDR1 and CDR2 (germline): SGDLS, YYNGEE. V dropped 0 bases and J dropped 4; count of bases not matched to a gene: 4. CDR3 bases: TGTGCCAGCAGCGTAGCGTCTAGCGGGAGTTACAATGAGCAGTTCTTC. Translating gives CASSVASSGSYNEQFF.

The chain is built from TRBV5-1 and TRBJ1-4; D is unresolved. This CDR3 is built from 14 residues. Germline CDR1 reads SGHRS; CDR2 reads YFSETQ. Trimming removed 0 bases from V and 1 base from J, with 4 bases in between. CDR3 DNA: TGCGCCAGCAGCTTGGCAGGAACTAATGAAAAACTGTTTTTT. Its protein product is CASSLAGTNEKLFF.

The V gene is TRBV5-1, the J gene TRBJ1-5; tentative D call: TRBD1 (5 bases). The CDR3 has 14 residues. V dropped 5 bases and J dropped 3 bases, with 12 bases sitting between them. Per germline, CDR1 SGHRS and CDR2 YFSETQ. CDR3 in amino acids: CASSPDRFNQPQHF. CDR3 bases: TGCGCCAGCAGTCCAGACAGATTCAATCAGCCCCAGCATTTT. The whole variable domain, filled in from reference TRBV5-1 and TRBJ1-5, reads KAGVTQTPRYLIKTRGQQVTLSCSPISGHRSVSWYQQTPGQGLQFLFEYFSETQRNKGNFPGRFSGRQFSNSRSEMNVSTLELGDSALYLCASSPDRFNQPQHFGDGTRLSIL.